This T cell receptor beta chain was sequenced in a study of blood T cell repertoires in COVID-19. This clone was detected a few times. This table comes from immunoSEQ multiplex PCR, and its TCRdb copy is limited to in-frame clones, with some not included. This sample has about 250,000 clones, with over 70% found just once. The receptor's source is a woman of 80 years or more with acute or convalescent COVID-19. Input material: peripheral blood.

The CDR3, as DNA: TGTGCCAGCAGTTTGCAGGGTTTAGGCTACACCTTC. Its protein product is CASSLQGLGYTF. The chain has TRBV12-3 or TRBV12-4 and TRBJ1-2, with D perhaps TRBD1 (5 bases). The CDR3 runs 12 residues. The V gene lost 3 bases and the J gene lost 8 bases, with 10 bases spanning the gap.